The source of this T cell receptor (beta chain) is a study of lymphopenia after photon versus proton radiotherapy. Study-level results: Under photons, naive T cells and diversity fell while effector/memory populations rose. Only patients who died were analyzed for survival; proton advantage is unproven. In patients who died, overall survival fell as post-nadir TCR diversity dropped more.

Notes on this clone: Its antigen remains unidentified.

Repertoires were generated with immunoSEQ multiplex PCR, while TCRdb's copy carries only in-frame clones and drops some. The sample contains more than 45,000 clones, approximately 92% of which appear only once. The CDR3 totals 14 residues. V was shortened by 2 bases and J by 0 bases, with 8 bases between the two germline ends. Germline V gives CDR1 SGHAT, CDR2 FQNNGV. The TCR was taken from a woman aged 40 to 50 with cholangiocarcinoma. J is TRBJ2-7 and V is TRBV11-2; the D gene is possibly TRBD1 (5 bases). The sample in question was peripheral blood, obtained from a patient treated with photon-based radiotherapy. CDR3 in DNA: TGTGCCAGCAGCTTATTTCAGGGCTCCTACGAGCAGTACTTC. Amino acids: CASSLFQGSYEQYF.